The source of this T cell receptor beta chain is a study of OX40 agonist ivuxolimab in advanced cancers. Overall study context: Age averaged about 60 years (range roughly 23 to 90), and 70% to 85% were male. Study-wide results and caveats: The study found that CD8+ T cells averaged more expanded clones than CD4+. Blood T cells, both CD4+ and CD8+, expanded clonally by week 6 at 0.1 to 3.0 mg/kg.

This clone was found a few times. As yet, its antigen is unknown. Germline V gene data show CDR1 as SQVTM and CDR2 as ANQGSEA. This CDR3 region has 13 residues. V was cut by 3 bases and J by 3 bases, with 9 bases left in between. Clones were sequenced by immunoSEQ multiplex PCR, and TCRdb holds only the in-frame ones, with some missing. In the table there are 50,000 to 55,000 clones, around 87% of which are singletons. Blood draws occurred at baseline, cycle 4 day 1, and cycle 7 day 1. The sample consisted of CD4+ or CD8+ T cells sorted from blood, taken in a trial of the OX40 agonist ivuxolimab. The V call is TRBV29-1, the J call TRBJ1-5; D is unresolved. This clonotype was obtained from an adult with an advanced solid tumor such as melanoma, head and neck, liver or kidney cancer. CDR3 DNA: TGCAGCGTTGAGTCACAGCCCAATCAGCCCCAGCATTTT. This encodes CSVESQPNQPQHF.